Listed here is a single TCR beta chain. Antigen unknown. Germline V CDR1 and CDR2: SGHRS, YFSETQ. The CDR3 runs to 13 residues. V was pared by 4 bases and J by 2 bases, with 9 bases between. Participants comprised healthy donors of bone marrow. Donors sampled were nominally healthy, though unrecorded immune exposures were likely. 13 Jbeta primers and 60 Vbeta primers were used for the PCR. Some clones are missing from TCRdb's copy, which holds only in-frame ones; the method was immunoSEQ multiplex PCR. The sample includes more than 95,000 clones, 75% to 85% seen only once; the top ten take 3.5% to 4.5%. The entry originates in a study of cytomegalovirus exposure and HLA in healthy donors. Study outcomes and limitations: Three CMV-associated chains were confirmed in vitro to be specific for CMV antigens. Some V segments (TRBV6-2 and TRBV6-3 among them) were excluded as indistinguishable.

This TCR was recovered from a man aged 25 to 40 in good health and CMV-seropositive. The sample was PBMCs. The genes are TRBV5-1 and TRBJ2-5, with D perhaps TRBD2 (6 bases). The CDR3 protein is CASSPREQETQYF. CDR3 DNA sequence: TGCGCCAGCAGCCCTCGGGAGCAAGAGACCCAGTACTTC.